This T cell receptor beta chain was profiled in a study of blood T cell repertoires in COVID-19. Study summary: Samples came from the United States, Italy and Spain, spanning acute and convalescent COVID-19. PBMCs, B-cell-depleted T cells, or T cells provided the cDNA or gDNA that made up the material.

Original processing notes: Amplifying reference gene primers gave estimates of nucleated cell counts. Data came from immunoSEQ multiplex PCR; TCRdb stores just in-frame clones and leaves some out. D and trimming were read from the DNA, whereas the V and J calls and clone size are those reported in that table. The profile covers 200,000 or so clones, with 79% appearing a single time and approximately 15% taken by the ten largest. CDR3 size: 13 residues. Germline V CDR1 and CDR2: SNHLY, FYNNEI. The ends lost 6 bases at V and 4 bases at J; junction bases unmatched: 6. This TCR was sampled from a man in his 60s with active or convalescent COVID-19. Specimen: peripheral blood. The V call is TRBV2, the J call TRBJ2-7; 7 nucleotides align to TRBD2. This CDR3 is CASRTREGYEQYF. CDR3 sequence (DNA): TGTGCCAGCAGGACGAGGGAGGGGTACGAGCAGTACTTC.